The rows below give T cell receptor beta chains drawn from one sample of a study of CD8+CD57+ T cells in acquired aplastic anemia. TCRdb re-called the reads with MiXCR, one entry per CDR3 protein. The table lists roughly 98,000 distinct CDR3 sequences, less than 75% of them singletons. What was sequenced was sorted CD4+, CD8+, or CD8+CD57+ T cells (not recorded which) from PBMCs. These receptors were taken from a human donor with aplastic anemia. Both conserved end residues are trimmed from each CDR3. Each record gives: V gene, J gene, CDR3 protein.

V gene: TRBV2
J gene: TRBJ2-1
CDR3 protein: ASKLAGGLNNEQF

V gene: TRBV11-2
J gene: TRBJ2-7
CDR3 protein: ASSPYVAGGPSYEQY

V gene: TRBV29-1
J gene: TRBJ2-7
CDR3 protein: SVGRAVGSYEQY

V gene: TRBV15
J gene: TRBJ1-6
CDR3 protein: ATRRDRAYNPPLH

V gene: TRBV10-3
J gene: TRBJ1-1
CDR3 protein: AMQSSQGMNTEAF

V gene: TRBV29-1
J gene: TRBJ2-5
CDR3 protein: SVEPDRGRAETQY

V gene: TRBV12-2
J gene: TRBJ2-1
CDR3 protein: ASRLAPGLGSHEQF

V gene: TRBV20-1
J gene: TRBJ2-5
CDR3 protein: SASKETQY

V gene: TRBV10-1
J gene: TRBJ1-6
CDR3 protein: ASPLGTGVSPLH

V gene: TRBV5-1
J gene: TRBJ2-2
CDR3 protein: ASSFAGGGELF

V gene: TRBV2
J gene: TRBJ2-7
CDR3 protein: ASSLRGEGEQY

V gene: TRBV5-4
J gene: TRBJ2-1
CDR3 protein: ASSSTGAYNEQF

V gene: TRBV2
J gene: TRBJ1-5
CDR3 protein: ASSVQFRSQPQH

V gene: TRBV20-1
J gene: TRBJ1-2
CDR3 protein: SPQREGYGYT

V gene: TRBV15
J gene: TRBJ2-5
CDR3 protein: ATSRDLSRGEETQY

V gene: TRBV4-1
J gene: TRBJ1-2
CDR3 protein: ASSQEVTAGNYGYT

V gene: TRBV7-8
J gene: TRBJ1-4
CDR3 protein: ASSPGTGNEKLF

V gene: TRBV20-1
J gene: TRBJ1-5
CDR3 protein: SAAMRGNQPQH

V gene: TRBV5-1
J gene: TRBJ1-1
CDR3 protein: ASSYRAMNTEAF

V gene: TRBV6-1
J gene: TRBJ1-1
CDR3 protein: ASSSIGNTEAF

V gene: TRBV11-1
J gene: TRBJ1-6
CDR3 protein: ASSIMLSSYNSPLH

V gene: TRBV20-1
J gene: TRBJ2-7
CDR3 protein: SALSGGADEQY

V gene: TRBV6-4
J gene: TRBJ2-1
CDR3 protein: ASSHGTSESNEQF

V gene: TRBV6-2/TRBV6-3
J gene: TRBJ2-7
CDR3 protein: ASSSTGGNYEQY

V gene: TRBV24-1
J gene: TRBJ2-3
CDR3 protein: ATSPRSGDTQY

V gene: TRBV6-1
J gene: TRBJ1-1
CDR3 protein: ASSEDRWTEAF

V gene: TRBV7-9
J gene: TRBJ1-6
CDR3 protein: ASREGTVSPLH

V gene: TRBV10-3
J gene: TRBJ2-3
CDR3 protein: AIRSTDTQY

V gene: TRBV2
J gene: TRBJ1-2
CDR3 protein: ASSEMQGYGYT

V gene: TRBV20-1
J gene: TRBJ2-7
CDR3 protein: SASEAGSSYEQY

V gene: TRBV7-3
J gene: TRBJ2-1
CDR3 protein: ASGEWGGYNEQF

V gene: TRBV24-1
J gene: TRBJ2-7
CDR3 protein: ATSDLGGDEQY

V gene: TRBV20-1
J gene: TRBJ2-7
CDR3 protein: SASDRVSYEQY

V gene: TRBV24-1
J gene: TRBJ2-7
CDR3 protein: ATSDTGGRSSYEQY

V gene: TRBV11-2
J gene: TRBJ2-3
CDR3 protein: ASSFGGAGTDTQY

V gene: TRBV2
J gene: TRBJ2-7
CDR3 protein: ASGRTSGVYEQY

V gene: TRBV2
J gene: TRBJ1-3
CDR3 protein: ASSDLGIGNTIY

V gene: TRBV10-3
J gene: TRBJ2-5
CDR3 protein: ASMRRTNQETQY

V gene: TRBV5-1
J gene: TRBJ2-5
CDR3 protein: ASSRETGGEETQY

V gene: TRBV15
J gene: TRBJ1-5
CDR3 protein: ATSSSNQPQH

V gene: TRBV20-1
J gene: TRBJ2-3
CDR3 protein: SARDVDTQY

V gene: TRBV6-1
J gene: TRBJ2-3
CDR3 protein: ATSKGGGGDTQY

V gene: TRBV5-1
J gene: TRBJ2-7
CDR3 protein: ASSALGGTYEQY

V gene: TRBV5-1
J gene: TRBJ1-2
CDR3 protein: ASSPDGDGYT

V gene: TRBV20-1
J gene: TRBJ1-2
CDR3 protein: SARDPPQGHYGYT

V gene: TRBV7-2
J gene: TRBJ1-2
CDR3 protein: ASSLDGNYGYT

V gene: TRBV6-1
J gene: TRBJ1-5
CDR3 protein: ASSVAEVQPQH

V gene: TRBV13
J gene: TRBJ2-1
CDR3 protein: ASSLGLADEQF

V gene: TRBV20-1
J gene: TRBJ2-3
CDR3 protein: SARVGQDTQY

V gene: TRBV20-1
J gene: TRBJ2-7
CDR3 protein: SASKTVSSYEQY

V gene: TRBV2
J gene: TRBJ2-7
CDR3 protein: ASTPGRSGTSSVEQY

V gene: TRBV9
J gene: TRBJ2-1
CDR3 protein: ASSPGGTGDEQF

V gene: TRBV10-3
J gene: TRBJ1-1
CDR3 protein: AILGQAGAEAF

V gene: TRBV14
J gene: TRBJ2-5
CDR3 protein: ASSQGSQRETQY

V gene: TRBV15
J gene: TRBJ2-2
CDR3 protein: ATSGGLNTGELF

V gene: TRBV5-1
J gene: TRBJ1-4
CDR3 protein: ASSVPGGIGEKLF

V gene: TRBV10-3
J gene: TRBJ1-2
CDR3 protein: AVTGGDFYGYT